This entry features one T cell receptor (beta chain) sequence. The data were obtained in a study of T cell changes during pregnancy in multiple sclerosis. Only in-frame clones appear in the TCRdb table, and some are missing; sequencing was by immunoSEQ multiplex PCR. The repertoire holds approximately 90,000 clones, with 90% to 95% as singletons. Germline CDR1 reads WNHNN; CDR2 reads SYGVQD (reference sequence). The CDR3 has 16 residues. Trimming took 6 bases from V and 4 from J; bases not matched to a gene: 12. This sequence was found in a female donor with multiple sclerosis, enrolled in a pregnancy study. The sample here was peripheral blood, taken in the third trimester of pregnancy. The genes are TRBV10-1 and TRBJ2-3; 8 bases align to TRBD2. The DNA of the CDR3 is TGCGCCAGCAGCGCACCGACTAGCGTGATGCCAGATACGCAGTATTTT. Protein: CASSAPTSVMPDTQYF.